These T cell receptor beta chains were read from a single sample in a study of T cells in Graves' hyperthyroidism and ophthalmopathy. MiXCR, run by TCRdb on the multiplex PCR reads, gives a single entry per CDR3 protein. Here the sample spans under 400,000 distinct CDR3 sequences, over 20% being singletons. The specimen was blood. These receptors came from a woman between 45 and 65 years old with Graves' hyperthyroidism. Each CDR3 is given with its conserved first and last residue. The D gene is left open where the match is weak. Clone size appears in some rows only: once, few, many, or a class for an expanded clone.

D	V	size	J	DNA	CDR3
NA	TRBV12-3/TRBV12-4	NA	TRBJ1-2	TGTGCCAGCAAGCCGAGAACTAACTATGGCTACACCTTC	CASKPRTNYGYTF
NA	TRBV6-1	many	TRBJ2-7	TGTGCCAGCAGTGAAGACCCGATGGTCGAGCAGTACTTC	CASSEDPMVEQYF
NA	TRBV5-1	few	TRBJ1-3	TGCGCCAGCGGCGGAGGGAGCACCATATATTTT	CASGGGSTIYF
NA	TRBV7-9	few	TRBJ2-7	TGTGCCAGCAGCTTAGCGGGGGCCGGGTGGTACGAGCAGTACTTC	CASSLAGAGWYEQYF
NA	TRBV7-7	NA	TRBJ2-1	TGTGCTAGCAGCGCCGCTGGTGGGCTGTGGTACAATGAGCAGTTCTTC	CASSAAGGLWYNEQFF
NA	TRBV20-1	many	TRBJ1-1	TGCAGTGCTAGACGAGGGGTATTGACTGAAGCTTTCTTT	CSARRGVLTEAFF
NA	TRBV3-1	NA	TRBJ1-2	TGTGCCAGCAGCCAAGATTGGGGTAGAAGGGACTATGGCTACACCTTC	CASSQDWGRRDYGYTF
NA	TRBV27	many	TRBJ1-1	TGTGCCAGCAGTCCCACCTTCGGGACTCCGAACACTGAAGCTTTCTTT	CASSPTFGTPNTEAFF
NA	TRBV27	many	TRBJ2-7	TGTGCCAGCAGTAACCGGGACACCTTCTACGAGCAGTACTTC	CASSNRDTFYEQYF
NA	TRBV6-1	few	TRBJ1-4	TGTGCCAGCAGGAAGGGGACTGCTGATGAAAAACTGTTTTTT	CASRKGTADEKLFF
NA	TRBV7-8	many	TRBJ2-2	TGTGCCAGCAGCTTAGCGATGAACACCGGGGAGCTGTTTTTT	CASSLAMNTGELFF
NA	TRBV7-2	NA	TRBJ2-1	TGTGCCAGCAGCCAAAATAGGGGGGGGGCCAGGGGTGAGCAGTTCTTC	CASSQNRGGARGEQFF
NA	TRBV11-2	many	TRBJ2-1	TGTGCCAGCAGCTTAGTAGGGCCAGGGAGCTCCTACAATGAGCAGTTCTTC	CASSLVGPGSSYNEQFF
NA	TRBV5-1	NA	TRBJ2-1	TGCGCCAGCAGCTTGTGGTCCGCCGAGGGGCAGTTCTTC	CASSLWSAEGQFF
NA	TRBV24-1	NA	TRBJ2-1	TGTGCCACCAGTGCCCCCCGACAGCTCAATGAGCAGTTCTTC	CATSAPRQLNEQFF
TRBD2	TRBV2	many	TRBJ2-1	TGTGCCAGCGGCCCGGGTAGCGGGGCTTACAATGAGCAGTTCTTC	CASGPGSGAYNEQFF
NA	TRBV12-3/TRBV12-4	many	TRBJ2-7	TGTGCCAGCAGTTCGGAGCACCCAGTTCGATCCTACGAGCAGTACTTC	CASSSEHPVRSYEQYF
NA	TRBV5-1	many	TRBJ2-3	TGCGCCAGCAGCTTTCAAGGGTCTGGCACAGATACGCAGTATTTT	CASSFQGSGTDTQYF
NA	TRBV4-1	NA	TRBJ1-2	TGCGCCAGCAGCCAAGACTTAGGAGAGAATGGCTACACCTTC	CASSQDLGENGYTF
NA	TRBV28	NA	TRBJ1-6	TGTGCCAGCAGTTTATTTGCCAGTTCTAATTCACCCCTCCACTTT	CASSLFASSNSPLHF
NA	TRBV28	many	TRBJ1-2	TGTGCCAGCAGTTTCCCGGGTGGGAGCAACTATGGCTACACCTTC	CASSFPGGSNYGYTF
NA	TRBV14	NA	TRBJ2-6	TGTGCCAGCAGCCGGACGAACTCTGGGGCCAACGTCCTGACTTTC	CASSRTNSGANVLTF
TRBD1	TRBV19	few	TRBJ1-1	TGTGCCAGTAGGCGCCGGGACAGGGTTACTGAAGCTTTCTTT	CASRRRDRVTEAFF
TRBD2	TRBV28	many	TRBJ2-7	TGTGCCAGCACCTTAGCGGGAGGGGGCTACGAGCAGTACTTC	CASTLAGGGYEQYF
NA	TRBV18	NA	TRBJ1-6	TGTGCCAGCAAGAAAACTTCGGGCGGGGGAAAGGATTCACCCCTCCACTTT	CASKKTSGGGKDSPLHF